Below, 14 T cell receptor beta chains from the same sample are listed, as sequenced in a study of OX40 agonist ivuxolimab in advanced cancers. Profiling relied on immunoSEQ multiplex PCR, and the TCRdb table lists in-frame clones only, not all of them. The repertoire holds 80,000 or so clones, more than 75% seen once, with less than 0.4% in the top ten. The sequences come from CD4+ or CD8+ T cells sorted from blood, collected in a trial of the OX40 agonist ivuxolimab. These receptors were collected from an adult with an advanced solid tumor such as melanoma, head and neck, liver or kidney cancer.

V usage is TRBV5-1 and J usage is TRBJ2-3; D possibly matches TRBD1 or TRBD2 (5 bases each). The V gene's germline CDR1 is SGHRS and CDR2 YFSETQ. The CDR3 is 14 amino acids. V lost 5 bases and J 1 base, leaving 11 bases between the germline ends. CDR3 sequence (DNA): TGCGCCAGCAGGCCCCTGGGGGGCACAGATACGCAGTATTTT. Protein sequence: CASRPLGGTDTQYF.

This CDR3 is CASSLTPQSLAGGELFF. The CDR3 nucleotides read TGTGCCAGCAGCTTAACTCCCCAATCACTAGCGGGAGGGGAGCTGTTTTTT. This sequence joins TRBV7-3 and TRBJ2-2; 10 bases line up with TRBD2. The CDR3 is 17 amino acids. The V segment lost 0 bases and the J segment 8 bases; nucleotides outside the gene matches: 9. CDR1 is SGHTA, CDR2 FQGTGA, per germline.

The chain combines TRBV5-1 with TRBJ1-2; 7 bases agree with TRBD1. J lost 0 bases, V lost 1 base, and 3 bases had no gene match. Germline-derived CDR1 and CDR2 are SGHRS and YFSETQ. The CDR3 consists of 15 residues. The CDR3 protein is CASSLLGTANYGYTF. DNA for the CDR3: TGCGCCAGCAGCTTGTTAGGGACAGCTAACTATGGCTACACCTTC.

The chain links TRBV6-5 to TRBJ2-2; a weak D match, TRBD1 (5 bases). Germline CDR1 reads MNHEY; CDR2 reads SVGAGI. The CDR3 has 16 residues. V was trimmed by 0 bases and J by 8 bases, leaving 16 bases between them. CDR3: CASSYSITGQAGELFF. CDR3 coding DNA: TGTGCCAGCAGTTACTCGATAACCGGACAAGCAGGGGAGCTGTTTTTT.

This clone was counted once. This rearrangement joins TRBV21-1 to TRBJ2-5. TRBV21-1 counts as a pseudogene. This CDR3 has 16 residues. The chain's CDR3 is CASSKVGVSNQETQYF. The CDR3 region has the DNA TGTGCCAGCAGCAAAGTTGGGGTTTCCAATCAAGAGACCCAGTACTTC.

Remarks on this clone: Other DNA variants within this sample encode the same CDR3. The V and J genes are TRBV4-1 and TRBJ2-3; D gene unclear. Trimming pared 1 base from V and 1 base from J, leaving 6 bases between. The length of the CDR3 is 14 residues. Germline V CDR1 and CDR2: MGHRA, YSYEKL. CDR3 sequence: CASSQGGGTDTQYF. Here the CDR3 DNA reads TGCGCCAGCAGCCAAGGCGGCGGCACAGATACGCAGTATTTT.

V gene TRBV27 combines with J gene TRBJ2-1, with 10 bases identical to TRBD2. The trim removed 3 bases at V and 3 bases at J, leaving 2 bases unmatched. The germline V gene encodes CDR1 MNHEY and CDR2 SMNVEV (reference sequence). The CDR3 spans 15 residues. The CDR3 loop is CASSFLAGVYNEQFF. CDR3 DNA sequence: TGTGCCAGCAGTTTCCTAGCGGGGGTCTACAATGAGCAGTTCTTC.

The chain uses TRBV6-5 and TRBJ1-1; 7 bases match TRBD1. The length of the CDR3 is 15 residues. Trimming took 7 bases from V and 0 from J; bases not matched to a gene: 8. Germline CDR1 and CDR2: MNHEY and SVGAGI. CDR3 nucleotides: TGTGCCAGCAAATTAGGGGGCACCATGAACACTGAAGCTTTCTTT. Translation gives CASKLGGTMNTEAFF.

The chain uses TRBV18 and TRBJ2-1; no definite D call. The CDR3 covers 15 residues. V was pared by 5 bases and J by 7 bases, with 18 bases between. From germline, CDR1 is KGHSH and CDR2 LQKENI. CDR3 loop: CASSSPAGYANEQFF. The CDR3 nucleotides read TGTGCCAGCTCATCCCCTGCTGGGTATGCAAATGAGCAGTTCTTC. Based on the CDR3 plus reference TRBV18 and TRBJ2-1, the full variable domain is NAGVMQNPRHLVRRRGQEARLRCSPMKGHSHVYWYRQLPEEGLKFMVYLQKENIIDESGMPKERFSAEFPKEGPSILRIQQVVRGDSAAYFCASSSPAGYANEQFFGPGTRLTVL.

V usage is TRBV5-1 and J usage is TRBJ2-3; 10 bases are a match to TRBD1. CDR1 is SGHRS, CDR2 YFSETQ, per germline. The CDR3 runs to 16 residues. The V and J ends lost 3 bases and 3 bases, in that order; junction bases with no gene match: 7. The CDR3 is CASSSGTGVETDTQYF. In DNA, the CDR3 is TGCGCCAGCAGCTCGGGGACAGGGGTGGAAACAGATACGCAGTATTTT.

This chain joins TRBV5-6 and TRBJ2-5; 9 bases are a match to TRBD1. The CDR3 consists of 16 residues. Germline V gene sequence: CDR1 SGHDT, CDR2 YYEEEE. The trim removed 1 base at V and 4 bases at J, leaving 8 bases unmatched. DNA for the CDR3: TGTGCCAGCAGCTTGCTACAGGGACAGGGATTAGAGACCCAGTACTTC. As protein: CASSLLQGQGLETQYF.

V usage is TRBV6-5 and J usage is TRBJ1-1; TRBD1 agrees at 8 bases. The V segment lost 6 bases and the J segment 4 bases; nucleotides outside the gene matches: 7. This CDR3 spans 14 amino acids. Germline-derived CDR1 and CDR2 are MNHEY and SVGAGI. The CDR3 sequence is CASSARTGGTEAFF. CDR3 nucleotide sequence: TGTGCCAGCAGCGCCCGTACAGGGGGCACTGAAGCTTTCTTT.

The chain recombines TRBV6-5 with TRBJ1-5, with D perhaps TRBD1 (5 bases). CDR1 is MNHEY and CDR2 is SVGAGI in the germline V gene. Trimming removed 4 bases at V and 0 bases at J, with 10 bases between. The CDR3 is 15 amino acids. Here the CDR3 DNA reads TGTGCCAGCAGTTTGAACAGGCGTAGCAATCAGCCCCAGCATTTT. This codes for CASSLNRRSNQPQHF.

The chain carries TRBV27 and TRBJ2-3, with 9 positions matching TRBD1. CDR1 MNHEY and CDR2 SMNVEV come from the germline V gene (reference sequence). V dropped 3 bases and J dropped 5; count of bases not matched to a gene: 12. The CDR3 spans 17 residues. In DNA, the CDR3 is TGTGCCAGCAGTTTCTCAAAACCGGGACAGGGAAGAGATACGCAGTATTTT. It encodes CASSFSKPGQGRDTQYF.